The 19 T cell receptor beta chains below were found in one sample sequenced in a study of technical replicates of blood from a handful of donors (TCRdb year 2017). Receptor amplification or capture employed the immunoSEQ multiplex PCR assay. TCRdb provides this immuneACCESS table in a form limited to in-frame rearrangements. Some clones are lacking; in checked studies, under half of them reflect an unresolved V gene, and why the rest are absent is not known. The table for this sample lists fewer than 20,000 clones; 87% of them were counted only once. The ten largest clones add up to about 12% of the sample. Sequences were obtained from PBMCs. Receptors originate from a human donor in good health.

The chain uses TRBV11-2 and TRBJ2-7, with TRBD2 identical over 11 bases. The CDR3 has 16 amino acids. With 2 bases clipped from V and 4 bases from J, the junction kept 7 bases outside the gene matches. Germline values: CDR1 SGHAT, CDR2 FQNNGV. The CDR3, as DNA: TGTGCCAGCAGCTTATTAGCGGGAGGGAGGTCTTACGAGCAGTACTTC. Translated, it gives CASSLLAGGRSYEQYF.

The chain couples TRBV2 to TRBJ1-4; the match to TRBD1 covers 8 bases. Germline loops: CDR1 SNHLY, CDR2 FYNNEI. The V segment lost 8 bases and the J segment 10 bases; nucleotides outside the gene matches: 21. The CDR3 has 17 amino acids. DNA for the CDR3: TGTGCCAGCGGGGGGACAGGACAGGGTCCGATAGGGGGAAAACTGTTTTTT. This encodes CASGGTGQGPIGGKLFF.

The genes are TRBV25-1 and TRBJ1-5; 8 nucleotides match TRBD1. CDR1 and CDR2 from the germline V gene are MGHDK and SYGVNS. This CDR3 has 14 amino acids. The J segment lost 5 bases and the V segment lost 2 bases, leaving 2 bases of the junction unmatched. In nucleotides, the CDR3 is TGTGCCAGCAGTGAACAGGGGGCTTATCAGCCCCAGCATTTT. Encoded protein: CASSEQGAYQPQHF.

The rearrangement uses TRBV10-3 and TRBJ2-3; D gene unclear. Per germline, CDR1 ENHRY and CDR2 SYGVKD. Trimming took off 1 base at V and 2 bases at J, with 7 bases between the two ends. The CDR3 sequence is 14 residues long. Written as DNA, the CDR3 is TGTGCCATCAGTGAGTGGCTAGACACAGATACGCAGTATTTT. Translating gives CAISEWLDTDTQYF.

CDR3 coding DNA: TGTGCCAGCAGTAGAACAGGGGGTCTCTGGGACGAGCAGTACTTC. Its translation: CASSRTGGLWDEQYF. The rearrangement links TRBV6-5 to TRBJ2-7; 8 positions match TRBD1. The V segment lost 5 bases and the J segment 5 bases; nucleotides outside the gene matches: 11. CDR1 and CDR2 (germline): MNHEY, SVGAGI. The CDR3 runs to 15 residues.

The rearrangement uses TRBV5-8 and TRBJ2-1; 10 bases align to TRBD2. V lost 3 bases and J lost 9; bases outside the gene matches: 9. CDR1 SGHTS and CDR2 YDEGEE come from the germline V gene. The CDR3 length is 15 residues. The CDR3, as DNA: TGTGCCAGCAGCTCGGGACTAGCGTCAACGGCTGAGCAGTTCTTC. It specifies CASSSGLASTAEQFF.

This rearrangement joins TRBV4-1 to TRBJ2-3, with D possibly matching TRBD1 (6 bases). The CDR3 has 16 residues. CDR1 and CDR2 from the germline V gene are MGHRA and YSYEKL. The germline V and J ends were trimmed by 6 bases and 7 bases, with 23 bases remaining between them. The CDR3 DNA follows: TGCGCCAGCAGTCAAATAACCGGGACATCGAGGCATACGCAGTATTTT. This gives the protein CASSQITGTSRHTQYF.

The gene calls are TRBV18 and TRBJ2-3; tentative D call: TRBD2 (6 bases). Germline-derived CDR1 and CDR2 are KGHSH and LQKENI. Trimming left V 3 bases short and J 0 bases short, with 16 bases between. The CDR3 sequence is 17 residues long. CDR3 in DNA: TGTGCCAGCTCACCTGGGGGACTTACCTATAGCACAGATACGCAGTATTTT. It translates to CASSPGGLTYSTDTQYF.

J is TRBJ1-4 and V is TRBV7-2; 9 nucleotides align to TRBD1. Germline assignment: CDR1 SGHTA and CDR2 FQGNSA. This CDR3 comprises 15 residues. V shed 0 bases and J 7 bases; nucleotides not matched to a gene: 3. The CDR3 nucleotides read TGTGCCAGCAGCTTAGCTAGGACAGGGGTTGAAAAACTGTTTTTT. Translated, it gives CASSLARTGVEKLFF.

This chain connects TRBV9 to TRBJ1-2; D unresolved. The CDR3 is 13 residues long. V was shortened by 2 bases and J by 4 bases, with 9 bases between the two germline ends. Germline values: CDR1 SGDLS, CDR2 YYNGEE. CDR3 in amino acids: CASSVGLSYGYTF. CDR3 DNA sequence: TGTGCCAGCAGCGTCGGACTAAGCTATGGCTACACCTTC.

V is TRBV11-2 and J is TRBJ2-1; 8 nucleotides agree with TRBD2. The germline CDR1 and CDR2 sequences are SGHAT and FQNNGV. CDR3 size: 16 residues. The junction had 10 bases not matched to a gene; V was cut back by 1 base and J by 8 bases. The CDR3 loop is CASSLVTGGTIYEQFF. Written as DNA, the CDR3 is TGTGCCAGCAGCTTAGTAACGGGAGGGACTATATATGAGCAGTTCTTC.

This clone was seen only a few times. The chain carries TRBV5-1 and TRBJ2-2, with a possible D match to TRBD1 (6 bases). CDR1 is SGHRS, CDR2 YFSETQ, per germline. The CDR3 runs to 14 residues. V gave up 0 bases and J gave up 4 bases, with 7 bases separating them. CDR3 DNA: TGCGCCAGCAGCTTGGTAGGGGGCACCGGGGAGCTGTTTTTT. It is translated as CASSLVGGTGELFF.

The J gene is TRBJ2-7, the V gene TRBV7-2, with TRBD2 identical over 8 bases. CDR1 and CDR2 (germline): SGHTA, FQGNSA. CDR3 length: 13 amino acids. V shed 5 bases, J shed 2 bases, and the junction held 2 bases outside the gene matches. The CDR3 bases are TGTGCCAGCAGCAAACTAGCGGCCTACGAGCAGTACTTC. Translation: CASSKLAAYEQYF.

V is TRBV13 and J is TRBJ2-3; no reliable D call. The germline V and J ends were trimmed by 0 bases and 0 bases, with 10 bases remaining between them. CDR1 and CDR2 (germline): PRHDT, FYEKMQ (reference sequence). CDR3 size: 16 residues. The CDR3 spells CASSLGPSKSTDTQYF. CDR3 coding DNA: TGTGCCAGCAGCTTAGGGCCGTCTAAGAGCACAGATACGCAGTATTTT.

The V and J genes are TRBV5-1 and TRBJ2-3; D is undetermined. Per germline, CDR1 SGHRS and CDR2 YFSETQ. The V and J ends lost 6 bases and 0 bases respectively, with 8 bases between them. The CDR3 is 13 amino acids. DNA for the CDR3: TGCGCCAGCATGACTTCTAGCACAGATACGCAGTATTTT. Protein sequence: CASMTSSTDTQYF.

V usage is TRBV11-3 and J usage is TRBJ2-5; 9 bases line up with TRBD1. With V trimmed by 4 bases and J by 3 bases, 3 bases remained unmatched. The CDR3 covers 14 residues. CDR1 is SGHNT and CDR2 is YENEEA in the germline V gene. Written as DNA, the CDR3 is TGTGCCAGCAGCTCCCGGGACAGGGAAGAGACCCAGTACTTC. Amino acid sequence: CASSSRDREETQYF.

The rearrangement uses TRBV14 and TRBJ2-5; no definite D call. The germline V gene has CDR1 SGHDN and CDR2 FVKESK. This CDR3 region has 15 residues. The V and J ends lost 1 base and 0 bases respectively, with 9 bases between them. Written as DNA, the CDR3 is TGTGCCAGCAGCCAAGCACAGACGTACCAAGAGACCCAGTACTTC. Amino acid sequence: CASSQAQTYQETQYF.

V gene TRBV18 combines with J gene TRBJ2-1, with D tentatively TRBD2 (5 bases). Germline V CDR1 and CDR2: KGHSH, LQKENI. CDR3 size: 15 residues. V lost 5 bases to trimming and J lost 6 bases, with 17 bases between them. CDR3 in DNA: TGTGCCAGCTCAACCACCGTAAGCGGAGGCAATGAGCAGTTCTTC. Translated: CASSTTVSGGNEQFF. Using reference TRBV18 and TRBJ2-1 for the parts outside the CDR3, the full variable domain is NAGVMQNPRHLVRRRGQEARLRCSPMKGHSHVYWYRQLPEEGLKFMVYLQKENIIDESGMPKERFSAEFPKEGPSILRIQQVVRGDSAAYFCASSTTVSGGNEQFFGPGTRLTVL.

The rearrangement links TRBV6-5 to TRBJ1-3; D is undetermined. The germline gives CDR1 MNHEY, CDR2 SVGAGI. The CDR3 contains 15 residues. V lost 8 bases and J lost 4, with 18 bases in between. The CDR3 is CASRSEESGGNTIYF. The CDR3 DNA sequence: TGTGCCAGCCGGTCGGAGGAGAGTGGGGGAAACACCATATATTTT.